This T cell receptor (beta chain) came from a study of blood T cell repertoires in COVID-19. In germline, CDR1 is SNHLY, CDR2 FYNNEI. The CDR3 covers 17 residues. V gave up 6 bases and J gave up 5 bases; unmatched junction bases: 7. Profiled with immunoSEQ multiplex PCR; TCRdb holds only in-frame clones, not every one. This sample has 200,000 to 300,000 clones, with approximately 85% found just once. The TCR was taken from a woman between 55 and 75 years old with active or convalescent COVID-19. The sample was peripheral blood. The V gene is TRBV2, the J gene TRBJ2-2, with TRBD2 matching 15 bases. CDR3 protein: CASSEPGLAGGTGELFF. The CDR3 bases are TGTGCCAGCAGCGAGCCGGGACTAGCGGGGGGTACCGGGGAGCTGTTTTTT.